This T cell receptor (beta chain) is drawn from a study of beta chain features in type 1 diabetes. Per the germline V gene, CDR1 is MDHEN and CDR2 is SYDVKM. Trimming removed 7 bases at V and 2 bases at J, with 15 bases between. The length of the CDR3 is 15 residues. Reverse transcribing all isolated RNA meant expressed TCRB transcripts were sequenced. Libraries were prepared by immunoSEQ multiplex PCR; TCRdb keeps only in-frame clonotypes and omits some of them. The repertoire has about 620,000 clones, about a sixth of them found once; the top ten carry 0.09% to 0.095%. Material: naive CD4+ T cells from blood. The receptor was derived from a man between 18 and 29 years old in good health. The J gene is TRBJ2-4, the V gene TRBV28, with D possibly matching TRBD2 (7 bases). The CDR3 here is CASTLFGGPKNIQYF. The CDR3 DNA reads as TGTGCCAGCACCCTCTTCGGGGGGCCCAAAAACATTCAGTACTTC.